This T cell receptor (beta chain) was found in a study of blood T cell repertoires in COVID-19. For the study at large: COVID-19 samples from acute and convalescent phases originated in the United States, Italy and Spain.

Authors' processing steps: Amplification of reference gene primers was used by the study to estimate nucleated cell counts. The table came from immunoSEQ multiplex PCR; TCRdb's copy has only in-frame clones and leaves some out. V, J and clone size were drawn from that table, and D and trimming were deduced from the DNA. The sample yields some 140,000 clones, 70% to 85% seen once. The CDR3 consists of 16 residues. With 0 bases clipped from V and 3 bases from J, the junction kept 8 bases outside the gene matches. CDR1 and CDR2 from the germline V gene are PRHDT and FYEKMQ (reference sequence). V gene TRBV13 combines with J gene TRBJ2-7; 7 nucleotides align to TRBD1. Material for sequencing was peripheral blood. The clonotype comes from a man aged 55 to 70 who had recovered from COVID-19. The CDR3 region has the DNA TGTGCCAGCAGCTTAGGCCGGGGCAGGGGGAGCTACGAGCAGTACTTC. It specifies CASSLGRGRGSYEQYF.